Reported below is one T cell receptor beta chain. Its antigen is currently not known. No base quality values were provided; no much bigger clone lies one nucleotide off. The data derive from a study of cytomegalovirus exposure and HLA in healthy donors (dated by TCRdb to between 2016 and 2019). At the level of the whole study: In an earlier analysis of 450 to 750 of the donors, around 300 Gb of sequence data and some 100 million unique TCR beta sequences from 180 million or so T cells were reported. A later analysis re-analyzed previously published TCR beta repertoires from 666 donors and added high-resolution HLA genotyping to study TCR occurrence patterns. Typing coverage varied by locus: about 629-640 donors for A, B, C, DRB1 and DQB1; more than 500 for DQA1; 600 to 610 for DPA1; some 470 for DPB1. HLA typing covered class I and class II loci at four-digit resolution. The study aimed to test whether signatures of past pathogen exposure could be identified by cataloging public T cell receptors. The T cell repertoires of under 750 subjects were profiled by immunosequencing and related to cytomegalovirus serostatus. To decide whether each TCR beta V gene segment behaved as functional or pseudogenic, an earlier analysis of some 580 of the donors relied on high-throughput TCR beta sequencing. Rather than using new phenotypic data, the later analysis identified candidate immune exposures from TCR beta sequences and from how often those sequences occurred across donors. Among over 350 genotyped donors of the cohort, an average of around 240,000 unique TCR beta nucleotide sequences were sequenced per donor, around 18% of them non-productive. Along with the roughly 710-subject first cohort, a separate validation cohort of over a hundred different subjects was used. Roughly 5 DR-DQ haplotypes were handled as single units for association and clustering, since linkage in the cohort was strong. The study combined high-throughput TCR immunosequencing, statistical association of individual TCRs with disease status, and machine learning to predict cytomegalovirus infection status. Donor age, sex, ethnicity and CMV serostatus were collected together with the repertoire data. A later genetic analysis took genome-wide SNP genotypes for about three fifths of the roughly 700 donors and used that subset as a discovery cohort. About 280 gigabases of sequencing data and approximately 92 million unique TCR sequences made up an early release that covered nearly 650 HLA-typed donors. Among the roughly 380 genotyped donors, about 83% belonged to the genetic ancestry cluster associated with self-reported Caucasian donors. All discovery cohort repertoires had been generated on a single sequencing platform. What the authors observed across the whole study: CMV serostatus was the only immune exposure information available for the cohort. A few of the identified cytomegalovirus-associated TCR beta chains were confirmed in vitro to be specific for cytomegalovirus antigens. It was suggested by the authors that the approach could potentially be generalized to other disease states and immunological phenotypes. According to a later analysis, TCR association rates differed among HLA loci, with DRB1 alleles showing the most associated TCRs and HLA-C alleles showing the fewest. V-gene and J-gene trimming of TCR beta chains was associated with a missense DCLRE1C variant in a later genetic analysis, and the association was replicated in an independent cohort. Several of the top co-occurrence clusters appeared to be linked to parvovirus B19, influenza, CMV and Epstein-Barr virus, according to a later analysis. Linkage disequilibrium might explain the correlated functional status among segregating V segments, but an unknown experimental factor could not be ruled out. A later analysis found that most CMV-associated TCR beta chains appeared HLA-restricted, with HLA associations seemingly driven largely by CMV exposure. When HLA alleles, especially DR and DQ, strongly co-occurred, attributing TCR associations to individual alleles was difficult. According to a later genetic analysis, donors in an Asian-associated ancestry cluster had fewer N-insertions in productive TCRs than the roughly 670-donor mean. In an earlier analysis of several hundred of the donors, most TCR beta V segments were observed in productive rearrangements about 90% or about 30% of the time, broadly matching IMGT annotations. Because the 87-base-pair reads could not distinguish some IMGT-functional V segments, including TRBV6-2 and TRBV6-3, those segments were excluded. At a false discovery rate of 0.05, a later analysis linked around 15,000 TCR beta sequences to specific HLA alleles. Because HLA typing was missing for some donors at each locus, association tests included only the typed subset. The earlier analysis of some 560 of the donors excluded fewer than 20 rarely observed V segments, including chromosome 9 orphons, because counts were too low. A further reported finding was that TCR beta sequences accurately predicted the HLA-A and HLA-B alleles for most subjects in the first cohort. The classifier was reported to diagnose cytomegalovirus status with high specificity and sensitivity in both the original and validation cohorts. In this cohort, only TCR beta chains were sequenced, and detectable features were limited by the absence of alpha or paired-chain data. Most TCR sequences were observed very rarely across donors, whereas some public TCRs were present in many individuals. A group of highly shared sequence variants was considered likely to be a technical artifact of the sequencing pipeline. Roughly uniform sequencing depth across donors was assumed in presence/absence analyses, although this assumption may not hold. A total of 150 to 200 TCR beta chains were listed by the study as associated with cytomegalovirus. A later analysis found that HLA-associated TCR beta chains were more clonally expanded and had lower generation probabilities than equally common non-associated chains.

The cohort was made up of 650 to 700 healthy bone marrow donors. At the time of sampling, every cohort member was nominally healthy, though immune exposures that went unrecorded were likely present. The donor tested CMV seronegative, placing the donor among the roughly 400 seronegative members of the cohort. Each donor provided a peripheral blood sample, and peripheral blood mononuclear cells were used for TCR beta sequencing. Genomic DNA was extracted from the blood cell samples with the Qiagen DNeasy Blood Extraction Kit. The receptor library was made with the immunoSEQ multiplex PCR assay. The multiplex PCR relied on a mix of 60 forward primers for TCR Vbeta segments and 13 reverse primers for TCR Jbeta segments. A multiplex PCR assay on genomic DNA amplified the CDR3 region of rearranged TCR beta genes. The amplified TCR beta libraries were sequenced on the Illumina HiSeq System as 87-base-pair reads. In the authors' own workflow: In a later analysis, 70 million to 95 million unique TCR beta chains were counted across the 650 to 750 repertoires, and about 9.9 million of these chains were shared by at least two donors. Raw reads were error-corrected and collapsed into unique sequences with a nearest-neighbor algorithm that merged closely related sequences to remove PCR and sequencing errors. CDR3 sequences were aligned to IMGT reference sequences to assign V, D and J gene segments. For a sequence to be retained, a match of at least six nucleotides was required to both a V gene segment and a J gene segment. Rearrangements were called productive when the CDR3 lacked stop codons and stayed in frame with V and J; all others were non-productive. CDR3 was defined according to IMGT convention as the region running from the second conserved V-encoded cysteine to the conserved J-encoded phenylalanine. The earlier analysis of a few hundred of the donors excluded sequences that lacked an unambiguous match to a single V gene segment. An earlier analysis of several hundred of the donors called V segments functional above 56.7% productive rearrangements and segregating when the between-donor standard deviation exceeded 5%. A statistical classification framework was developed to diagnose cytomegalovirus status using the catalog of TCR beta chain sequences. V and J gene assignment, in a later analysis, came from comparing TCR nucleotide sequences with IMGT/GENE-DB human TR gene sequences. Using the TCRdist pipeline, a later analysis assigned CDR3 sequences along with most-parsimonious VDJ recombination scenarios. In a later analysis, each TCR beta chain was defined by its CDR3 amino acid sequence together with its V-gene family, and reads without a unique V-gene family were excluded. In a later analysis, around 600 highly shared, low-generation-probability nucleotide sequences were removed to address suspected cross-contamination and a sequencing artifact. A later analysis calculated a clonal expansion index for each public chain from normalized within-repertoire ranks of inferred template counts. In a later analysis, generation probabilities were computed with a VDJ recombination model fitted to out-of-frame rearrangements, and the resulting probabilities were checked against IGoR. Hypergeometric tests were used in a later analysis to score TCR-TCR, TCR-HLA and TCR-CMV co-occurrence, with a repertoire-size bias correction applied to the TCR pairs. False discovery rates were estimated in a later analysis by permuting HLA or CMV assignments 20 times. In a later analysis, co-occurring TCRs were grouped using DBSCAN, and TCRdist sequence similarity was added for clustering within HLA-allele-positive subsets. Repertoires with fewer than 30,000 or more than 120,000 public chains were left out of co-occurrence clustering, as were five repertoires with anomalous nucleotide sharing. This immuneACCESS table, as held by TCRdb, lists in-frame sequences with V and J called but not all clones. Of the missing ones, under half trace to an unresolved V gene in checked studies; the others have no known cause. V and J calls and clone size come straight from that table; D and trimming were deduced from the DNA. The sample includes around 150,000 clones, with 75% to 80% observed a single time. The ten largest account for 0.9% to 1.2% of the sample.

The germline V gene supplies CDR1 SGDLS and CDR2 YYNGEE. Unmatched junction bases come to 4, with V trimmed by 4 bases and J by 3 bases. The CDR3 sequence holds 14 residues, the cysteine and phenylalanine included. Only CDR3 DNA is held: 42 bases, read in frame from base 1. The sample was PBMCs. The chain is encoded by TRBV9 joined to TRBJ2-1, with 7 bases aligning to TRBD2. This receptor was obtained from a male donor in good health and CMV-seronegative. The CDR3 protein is CASSTRDYYNEQFF. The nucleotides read TGTGCCAGCAGCACACGGGACTACTACAATGAGCAGTTCTTC.